These 25 T cell receptor beta chains were sequenced from one sample in a study of T cell repertoires in cytomegalovirus infection. The antigens for these receptors are not known. One entry per CDR3 protein, called by TCRdb with MiXCR from the reads. The data contain 650,000 to 900,000 distinct CDR3 sequences, about 27% of them singletons. The sequences come from cultured CD8+ T cells from PBMCs, collected from culture after CMV antigen stimulation. The receptors originated from a human donor in good health (CMV status not recorded). Some clones in this sample may be carry-over from other donors' samples.

This rearrangement joins TRBV7-9 to TRBJ2-1; D is tentatively TRBD1 or TRBD2 (5 bases each). CDR1 SEHNR and CDR2 FQNEAQ come from the germline V gene (reference sequence). V lost 5 bases, J lost 9 bases, and 23 bases lay in between. The CDR3 spans 16 residues. The CDR3 DNA follows: TGTGCCAGCAGCCTGGGGCCGGGACGCTTAGATTCTGAGCAGTTCTTC. Translation: CASSLGPGRLDSEQFF.

V and J are TRBV6-2 or TRBV6-3 and TRBJ2-1; D not certain. This CDR3 has 14 amino acids. CDR1 and CDR2 (germline): MNHEY, SVGEGT. V lost 5 bases to trimming and J lost 1 base, with 9 bases between them. In DNA form, the CDR3 reads TGTGCCAGCAGTCGTCTTTTTTCCTACAATGAGCAGTTCTTC. The encoded protein is CASSRLFSYNEQFF.

This clonotype was detected once. V and J are TRBV27 and TRBJ2-1; TRBD1 matches 8 bases. Trimming at V came to 3 bases and at J to 5 bases, leaving 6 bases not matched to a gene. This CDR3 contains 15 residues. Per the germline V gene, CDR1 is MNHEY and CDR2 is SMNVEV (reference sequence). The CDR3 reads CASSFSWTGHNEQFF. Written as DNA, the CDR3 is TGTGCCAGCAGTTTCTCCTGGACAGGGCACAATGAGCAGTTCTTC.

V and J are TRBV7-9 and TRBJ2-5; D not resolved. The CDR3 has 11 residues. Per the germline V gene, CDR1 is SEHNR and CDR2 is FQNEAQ (reference sequence). V lost 6 bases and J 5 bases, leaving 7 bases between the germline ends. CDR3 loop: CASRPRETQYF. The CDR3 region has the DNA TGTGCCAGCAGGCCAAGGGAGACCCAGTACTTC.

This clonotype showed up just a few times. The rearrangement uses TRBV7-6 and TRBJ2-5; D possibly corresponds to TRBD1 (6 bases). Germline V gene data show CDR1 as SGHVS and CDR2 as FNYEAQ. The V and J ends lost 1 base and 4 bases respectively, with 13 bases between them. The CDR3 loop spans 15 amino acids. The CDR3 spells CASSLGSGGLETQYF. The CDR3 region has the DNA TGTGCCAGCAGCTTAGGTTCTGGGGGCTTAGAGACCCAGTACTTC.

This clonotype was detected a few times. The chain employs TRBV7-6 and TRBJ1-5; no definite D call. The V end was cut by 1 base, the J end by 9 bases, with 16 bases between. The CDR3 sequence is 15 residues long. Germline-derived CDR1 and CDR2 are SGHVS and FNYEAQ. CDR3 in DNA: TGTGCCAGCAGCTTAGTCGGGGAAATACGGGTGCCCCAGCATTTT. Amino acids: CASSLVGEIRVPQHF.

This clonotype has only a few counts. The chain couples TRBV28 to TRBJ2-1; TRBD2 aligns across 16 bases. This CDR3 spans 16 amino acids. The trim removed 2 bases at V and 10 bases at J, leaving 5 bases unmatched. Germline-derived CDR1 and CDR2 are MDHEN and SYDVKM. CDR3 amino acids: CASSLVGLAGGQEQFF. The CDR3 bases are TGTGCCAGCAGTTTAGTGGGACTAGCGGGGGGGCAGGAGCAGTTCTTC.

The CDR3 DNA follows: TGTGCCACCAGTGATGCCCGCCGGGACGGATACACCGGGGAGCTGTTTTTT. As protein: CATSDARRDGYTGELFF. The chain links TRBV24-1 to TRBJ2-2; either TRBD1 or TRBD2 may supply D (5 bases each). CDR1 KGHDR and CDR2 SFDVKD come from the germline V gene. Trimming cost V 3 bases and J 3 bases, with 16 bases left between them. The CDR3 consists of 17 residues.

The J gene is TRBJ1-1, the V gene TRBV4-1, with D perhaps TRBD1 (5 bases). Germline V gene sequence: CDR1 MGHRA, CDR2 YSYEKL. V lost 3 bases and J 5 bases, leaving 19 bases between the germline ends. The CDR3 extends over 16 amino acids. The CDR3 coding sequence is TGCGCCAGCAGCCAGGCCCCCACAGGCGAGGGGACTGAAGCTTTCTTT. It translates to CASSQAPTGEGTEAFF.

Only a few counts were recorded for this clonotype. V gene TRBV12-3 or TRBV12-4 combines with J gene TRBJ2-1; 8 bases are shared with TRBD2. This CDR3 is built from 17 residues. J was trimmed by 0 bases and V by 1 base; bases with no gene match: 5. CDR3 region: CASSLGGGPSSYNEQFF. As DNA, the CDR3 is TGTGCCAGCAGTTTAGGCGGGGGGCCAAGCTCCTACAATGAGCAGTTCTTC.

The chain couples TRBV27 to TRBJ1-1; a weak D match, TRBD1 (6 bases). Germline V gives CDR1 MNHEY, CDR2 SMNVEV (reference sequence). The CDR3 has 17 amino acids. Trimming removed 0 bases from V and 6 bases from J, with 20 bases in between. CDR3 sequence: CASSLSKTGILISEAFF. CDR3 DNA: TGTGCCAGCAGTTTATCAAAAACAGGGATCCTAATCTCTGAAGCTTTCTTT.

This clonotype appeared once. The chain carries TRBV27 and TRBJ2-3; 13 positions agree with TRBD2. Germline values: CDR1 MNHEY, CDR2 SMNVEV (reference sequence). V gave up 3 bases and J gave up 6 bases; unmatched junction bases: 12. The CDR3 is 18 residues long. The CDR3 sequence: CASSLPTSGGRLGDTQYF. CDR3 nucleotide sequence: TGTGCCAGCAGTTTGCCGACTAGCGGGGGGCGGTTGGGTGATACGCAGTATTTT.

This clonotype was detected only a few times. The V call is TRBV5-4, the J call TRBJ2-5; the D is unclear. V was clipped by 3 bases and J by 5 bases, with 14 bases between them. Germline assignment: CDR1 SGHNT and CDR2 YYREEE (reference sequence). The CDR3 is made up of 14 amino acids. This chain's CDR3 is CASSSDALGETQYF. The CDR3, as DNA: TGTGCCAGCAGCTCGGACGCCTTGGGGGAGACCCAGTACTTC.

This sequence joins TRBV12-3 or TRBV12-4 and TRBJ1-1, with D unclear. The CDR3 is 13 residues long. V lost 3 bases and J lost 8, with 13 bases in between. The CDR3 here is CASSFFSLREAFF. DNA for the CDR3: TGTGCCAGCAGTTTTTTCTCCCTGCGCGAAGCTTTCTTT.

This clonotype was recorded at least ten times. The chain joins TRBV6-2 or TRBV6-3 to TRBJ2-1, with 13 bases identical to TRBD2. The germline CDR1 and CDR2 sequences are MNHEY and SVGEGT. The CDR3 is made up of 15 amino acids. Losses at the gene ends were 5 bases for V and 8 bases for J; bases not matched to a gene: 6. DNA of the CDR3: TGTGCCAGCAGTCGCGGACTAGCGGGGGCCCATGAGCAGTTCTTC. Amino acids: CASSRGLAGAHEQFF.

This clonotype was counted only a few times. The J gene is TRBJ1-2, the V gene TRBV7-9, with D tentatively TRBD1 (5 bases). Trimming pared 8 bases from V and 0 bases from J, leaving 10 bases between. This CDR3 has 13 amino acids. Germline assignment: CDR1 SEHNR and CDR2 FQNEAQ (reference sequence). The CDR3 DNA is TGTGCCAGCTCCGGGGGGACTAACTATGGCTACACCTTC. Translation: CASSGGTNYGYTF.

The chain employs TRBV29-1 and TRBJ2-2; possible D gene TRBD2, 5 bases. This CDR3 has 14 residues. Germline V gene sequence: CDR1 SQVTM, CDR2 ANQGSEA. V was pared by 2 bases and J by 1 base, with 8 bases between. CDR3 DNA sequence: TGCAGCGTTGAATCCGGGGTGAACACCGGGGAGCTGTTTTTT. Its translation: CSVESGVNTGELFF.

Concerning this clonotype itself: This clone may be a read error of a much larger clone one base away. The chain carries TRBV6-8 and TRBJ2-4; D is possibly TRBD1 or TRBD2 (5 bases each). CDR1 and CDR2 from the germline V gene are MNHGY and SAAAGT. The CDR3 has 18 amino acids. CDR3 bases: TGTGCCAGCAGGTACTCACGGGGCGCTGGATTAGCCAAAAACATTCAGTACTTC. Its translation is CASRYSRGAGLAKNIQYF.

This clonotype has only one observation. The V gene is TRBV4-3, the J gene TRBJ2-1; D may match TRBD1 or TRBD2 (5 bases each). Trimming took 2 bases from V and 9 from J, leaving 17 bases between them. Germline CDR1 reads LGHNA; CDR2 reads YSLEER. The CDR3 is 15 residues long. The CDR3 here is CASSQWGEGTGEQFF. The CDR3 region has the DNA TGCGCCAGCAGCCAATGGGGTGAGGGGACGGGTGAGCAGTTCTTC.

The rearrangement joins TRBV7-9 to TRBJ2-7; 8 bases match TRBD1. The V segment lost 5 bases and the J segment 0 bases; nucleotides outside the gene matches: 9. Germline-derived CDR1 and CDR2 are SEHNR and FQNEAQ (reference sequence). The CDR3 sequence is 16 residues long. The DNA for the CDR3 is TGTGCCAGCAGCCCCCATGATGGACAGGGCTCCTACGAGCAGTACTTC. Its translation is CASSPHDGQGSYEQYF.

The V and J genes are TRBV4-1 and TRBJ2-1; 11 bases are a match to TRBD2. J gave up 7 bases and V 4 bases, and 12 bases lay outside the gene matches. Germline-derived CDR1 and CDR2 are MGHRA and YSYEKL. The CDR3 extends over 17 amino acids. The CDR3 DNA is TGCGCCAGCAGCCCTAAGGTAGCGGGGGGGCAGTTTAATGAGCAGTTCTTC. It encodes CASSPKVAGGQFNEQFF.

For the CDR3, the DNA is TGTGCCAGCAGTTACTCGACCCGTACAGGGCCCCTAGTCAATGGCTACACCTTC. Translating it yields CASSYSTRTGPLVNGYTF. The J gene is TRBJ1-2, the V gene TRBV6-6; possibly TRBD1 for D (6 bases). The CDR3 extends over 18 amino acids. Germline CDR1 is MNHNY and CDR2 is SVGAGI (reference sequence). Trimming stripped 0 bases from V and 6 bases from J, with 23 bases between.

The J gene is TRBJ1-3, the V gene TRBV10-3, with 9 bases that match TRBD1. The germline V gene encodes CDR1 ENHRY and CDR2 SYGVKD. Trimming at V came to 2 bases and at J to 0 bases, leaving 5 bases not matched to a gene. The CDR3 loop spans 17 amino acids. The CDR3 region has the DNA TGTGCCATCAGTGAGACGGGACAGGGCCTCTCTGGAAACACCATATATTTT. Translation: CAISETGQGLSGNTIYF.

The chain recombines TRBV7-2 with TRBJ2-2, with D perhaps matching TRBD1 (6 bases). With 5 bases removed from V and 3 bases from J, the gap between germline ends came to 13 bases. Germline CDR1 reads SGHTA; CDR2 reads FQGNSA. CDR3 length: 15 residues. For the CDR3, the DNA is TGTGCCAGCAGCCTTACAGGGATTTACACCGGGGAGCTGTTTTTT. Translation gives CASSLTGIYTGELFF.

J is TRBJ1-5 and V is TRBV18; 9 bases map to TRBD1. This CDR3 contains 17 residues. The germline gives CDR1 KGHSH, CDR2 LQKENI. V lost 5 bases and J lost 5; bases outside the gene matches: 13. CDR3 bases: TGTGCCAGCTCAGGGATTGGCGGGGACAGGGATTATCAGCCCCAGCATTTT. Amino acid sequence: CASSGIGGDRDYQPQHF.